The clone carrying this T cell receptor beta chain was counted many times. The sample is drawn from a study of human T cells and chemical hapten exposure. In the original analysis: Samples held a median of roughly 100,000 TCRs, range about 20,000–690,600. MiXCR was run by TCRdb on the RACE reads, yielding one entry per CDR3 protein. The V and J calls were determined by TCRdb, not by the authors. The profile shows some 70,000 distinct CDR3 sequences, 9.5% to 13% of them singletons. Time point here: pre-sensitization, week 0. The treatment here: therapeutic diphenylcyclopropenone sensitization with weekly scalp DPC. V dropped 5 bases and J dropped 3 bases, with 11 bases sitting between them. CDR1 and CDR2 from the germline V gene are SEHNR and FQNEAQ (reference sequence). CDR3 length equals 14 residues.

The chain links TRBV7-9 to TRBJ1-5; D gene unclear. The clonotype was recovered from a woman between 50 and 59 years old with alopecia areata. Some clones in this sample may be carry-over from other donors' samples. The sequencing here drew on whole blood, taken in connection with sensitization to the hapten diphenylcyclopropenone (DPC). CDR3 residues: CASSPGRNNQPQHF. The CDR3 DNA is TGTGCCAGCAGCCCAGGACGGAACAATCAGCCCCAGCATTTT.